This T cell receptor beta chain appears in the sequencing data of a study of cytomegalovirus exposure and HLA in healthy donors. Broader study findings: The tendency of first-cohort TCR clusters to co-occur in the 110 or so validation repertoires emerged from a later analysis. Confirmation was obtained in vitro that a few CMV-associated chains are specific for CMV antigens. According to reports, the classifier identified cytomegalovirus status with high specificity and sensitivity.

The study drew the donors from its roughly 130-subject validation cohort, separate from the roughly 700-subject first cohort. Method: immunoSEQ multiplex PCR; TCRdb's copy keeps in-frame clones and lacks some. The sample contains about 200,000 clones, about 82% of which appear only once. As for this clone: Its antigen is unknown.

CDR3 length: 14 amino acids. The TCR was taken from a young woman in good health and CMV-seronegative. This rearrangement joins TRBV21-1 to TRBJ2-7; the table calls TRBD2, which could not be checked here. TRBV21-1 is listed as a pseudogene. The sequencing input was PBMCs. CDR3 amino acids: CASSKGGGAYEQYF. In nucleotides, the CDR3 is TGTGCCAGCAGCAAAGGAGGGGGGGCGTACGAGCAGTACTTC.